The entry that follows covers one TCR beta chain sequence. No antigen is known for it. Generated by immunoSEQ multiplex PCR, the TCRdb table keeps only in-frame clones and is missing some. The data hold 70,000 to 90,000 clones, with 60% to 80% observed a single time. Single viable CD3+CD4+CD8-CD45RO+ cells were sorted as the memory CD4+ T cells. Donors' CMV status reflects serum IgG against pp150, pp28, p38, p52. The entry originates in a study of memory CD4+ T cells and cytomegalovirus serostatus. Study results and limitations: Suggested: most of the CMV-linked TCR signature lies in CD4+ memory cells.

The CDR3 covers 14 residues. Trimming removed 5 bases from V and 0 bases from J, with 5 bases in between. CDR1 is MNHEY, CDR2 SMNVEV, per germline (reference sequence). The TCR comes from an adult in good health and CMV-seropositive. The sequenced sample was memory CD4+ T cells from blood. The chain carries TRBV27 and TRBJ2-6; unclear D gene. CDR3 sequence reads: CASSPSSGANVLTF. For the CDR3, the DNA is TGTGCCAGCAGTCCATCCTCTGGGGCCAACGTCCTGACTTTC.